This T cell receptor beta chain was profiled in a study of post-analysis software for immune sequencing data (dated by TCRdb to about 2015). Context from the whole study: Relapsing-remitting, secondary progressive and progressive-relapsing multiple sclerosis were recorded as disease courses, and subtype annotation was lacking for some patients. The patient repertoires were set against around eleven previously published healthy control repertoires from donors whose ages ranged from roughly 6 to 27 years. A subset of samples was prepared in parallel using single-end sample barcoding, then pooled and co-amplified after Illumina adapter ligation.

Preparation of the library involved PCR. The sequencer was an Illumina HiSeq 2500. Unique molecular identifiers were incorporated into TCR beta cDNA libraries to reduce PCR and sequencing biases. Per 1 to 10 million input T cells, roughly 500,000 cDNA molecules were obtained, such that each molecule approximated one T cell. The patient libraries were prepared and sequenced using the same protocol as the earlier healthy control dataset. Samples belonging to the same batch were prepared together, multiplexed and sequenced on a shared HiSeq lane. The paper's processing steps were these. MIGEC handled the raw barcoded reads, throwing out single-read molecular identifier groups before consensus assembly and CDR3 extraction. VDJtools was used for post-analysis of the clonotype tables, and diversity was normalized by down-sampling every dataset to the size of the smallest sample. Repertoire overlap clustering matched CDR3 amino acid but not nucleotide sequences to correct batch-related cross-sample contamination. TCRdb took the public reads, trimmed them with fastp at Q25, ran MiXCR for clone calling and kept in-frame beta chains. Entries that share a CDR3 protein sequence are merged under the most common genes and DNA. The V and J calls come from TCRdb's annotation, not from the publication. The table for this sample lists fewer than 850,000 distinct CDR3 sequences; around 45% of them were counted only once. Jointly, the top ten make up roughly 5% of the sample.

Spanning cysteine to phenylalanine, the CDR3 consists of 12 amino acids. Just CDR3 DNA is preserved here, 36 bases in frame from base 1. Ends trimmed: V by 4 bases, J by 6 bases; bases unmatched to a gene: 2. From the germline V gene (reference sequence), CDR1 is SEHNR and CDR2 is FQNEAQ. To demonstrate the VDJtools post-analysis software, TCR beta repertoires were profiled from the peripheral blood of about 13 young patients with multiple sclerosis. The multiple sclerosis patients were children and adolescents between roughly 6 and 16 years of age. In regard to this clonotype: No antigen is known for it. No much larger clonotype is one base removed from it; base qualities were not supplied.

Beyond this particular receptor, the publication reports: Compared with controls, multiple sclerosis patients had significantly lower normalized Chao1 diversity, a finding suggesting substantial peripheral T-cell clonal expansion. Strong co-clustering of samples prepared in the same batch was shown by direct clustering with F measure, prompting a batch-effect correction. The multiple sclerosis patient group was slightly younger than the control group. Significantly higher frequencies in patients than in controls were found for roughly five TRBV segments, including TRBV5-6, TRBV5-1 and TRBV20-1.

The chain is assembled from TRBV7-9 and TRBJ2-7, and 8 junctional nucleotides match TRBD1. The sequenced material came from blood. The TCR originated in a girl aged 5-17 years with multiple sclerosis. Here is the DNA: TGTGCCAGCAGCTCACAGGGGGTCGAGCAGTACTTC. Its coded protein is CASSSQGVEQYF.